A single sample is the source of the 26 T cell receptor beta chains below, sequenced in a study of T-cell memory formation after mild COVID-19. TCRdb re-called the 5' RACE reads through MiXCR, storing one row per CDR3 protein. The data show about 470,000 distinct CDR3 sequences, about 20% seen once. Sequenced sample: PBMCs or a T cell subset sorted from them (not recorded which). The receptor source for this set is an adult woman who had mild COVID-19 (a few samples of this study predate the infection). Cell type and time point are not known.

The chain has TRBV11-2 and TRBJ2-7; 7 bases agree with TRBD2. The CDR3 has 15 amino acids. Trimming took 5 bases from V and 0 from J; bases not matched to a gene: 7. Germline V gives CDR1 SGHAT, CDR2 FQNNGV. The CDR3, as DNA: TGTGCCAGCAGCAAATGGACTAGTAGCTCCTACGAGCAGTACTTC. It encodes CASSKWTSSSYEQYF. Full variable domain (outside the CDR3, taken from reference TRBV11-2 and TRBJ2-7): EAGVAQSPRYKIIEKRQSVAFWCNPISGHATLYWYQQILGQGPKLLIQFQNNGVVDDSQLPKDRFSAERLKGVDSTLKIQPAKLEDSAVYLCASSKWTSSSYEQYFGPGTRLTVT.

This clonotype was recorded many times. The CDR3 DNA is TGTGCCAGCAGCTTAGCAGGGTCCGGTGGCTACACCTTC. As protein: CASSLAGSGGYTF. This rearrangement joins TRBV7-8 to TRBJ1-2; D unresolved. The ends were cut back, 0 bases at V and 7 bases at J, with 9 bases in the middle. The length of the CDR3 is 13 residues. CDR1 and CDR2 from the germline V gene are SGHVS and FQNEAQ.

This clonotype was counted ten times or more. The chain employs TRBV12-3 or TRBV12-4 and TRBJ2-3, with a weak D call TRBD1 (6 bases). Trimming shortened V by 5 bases and J by 6 bases, and 15 bases separated the two germline ends. The CDR3 spans 14 residues. In DNA, the CDR3 is TGTGCCAGCAGTCCCCGGCAGGGGATGGATACGCAGTATTTT. It is translated as CASSPRQGMDTQYF.

This clonotype was counted only a few times. This chain connects TRBV7-8 to TRBJ2-7; D assignment may be TRBD1 or TRBD2 (6 bases each). Deletions cut 3 bases from V and 3 bases from J, with 21 bases between. This CDR3 is built from 17 residues. In germline, CDR1 is SGHVS, CDR2 FQNEAQ. The CDR3: CASSFFRKGEALYEQYF. DNA for the CDR3: TGTGCCAGCAGCTTCTTCCGCAAGGGGGAGGCCCTCTACGAGCAGTACTTC.

The chain links TRBV20-1 to TRBJ2-7, with D maybe TRBD1 (6 bases). Between the trimmed V and J ends, which lost 1 base and 6 bases, there was a span of 13 bases. The length of the CDR3 is 13 residues. Germline V gene sequence: CDR1 DFQATT, CDR2 SNEGSKA (reference sequence). CDR3 nucleotides: TGCAGTGCTAGAGGCAGGGGAAGGGGCGAGCAGTACTTC. It codes for CSARGRGRGEQYF.

In its sample, this clonotype was seen a few times. This chain links TRBV30 with TRBJ1-1; D perhaps matches TRBD1 (6 bases). The CDR3 runs to 13 residues. Trimming pared 5 bases from V and 5 bases from J, leaving 15 bases between. Germline V CDR1 and CDR2: GTSNPN, SVGIG (reference sequence). The CDR3 loop is CAWEGDIGTEAFF. Here the CDR3 DNA reads TGTGCCTGGGAGGGGGACATTGGGACTGAAGCTTTCTTT.

The chain joins TRBV12-3 or TRBV12-4 to TRBJ1-5; D might be TRBD1 (5 bases). The V gene lost 7 bases and the J gene lost 6 bases, with 19 bases spanning the gap. The CDR3 length is 15 residues. CDR3 region: CASTRGTGRFQPQHF. CDR3 coding DNA: TGTGCCAGCACCCGCGGAACAGGTCGGTTTCAGCCCCAGCATTTT.

This chain joins TRBV6-5 and TRBJ1-2; TRBD1 matches 11 bases. Trimming at V came to 5 bases and at J to 8 bases, leaving 10 bases not matched to a gene. The CDR3 length is 15 residues. Germline CDR1 MNHEY, CDR2 SVGAGI. Written as DNA, the CDR3 is TGTGCCAGCAGTCTCGGGACAGGGGGTACTAAAGGCTACACCTTC. Residues: CASSLGTGGTKGYTF.

V usage is TRBV7-9 and J usage is TRBJ2-2, with a tentative D call TRBD1 (7 bases). This CDR3 is built from 16 residues. Germline V gene lookup returns CDR1 SEHNR and CDR2 FQNEAQ (reference sequence). Trimming removed 4 bases at V and 6 bases at J, with 18 bases between. CDR3: CASSSSTGRLSGELFF. CDR3 bases: TGTGCCAGCAGCTCTTCGACAGGGAGGTTGTCCGGGGAGCTGTTTTTT.

This clonotype was recorded a few times. This chain links TRBV3-1 with TRBJ2-7; TRBD1 aligns across 7 bases. This CDR3 comprises 13 residues. Germline V gene lookup returns CDR1 LGHDT and CDR2 YNNKEL (reference sequence). The J segment lost 5 bases and the V segment lost 1 base, leaving 2 bases of the junction unmatched. The CDR3 loop is CASSQGQGNEQYF. The CDR3 nucleotides are TGTGCCAGCAGCCAAGGACAGGGAAACGAGCAGTACTTC.

The chain is built from TRBV12-3 or TRBV12-4 and TRBJ2-1; D gene ambiguous. The CDR3 consists of 13 residues. The V gene lost 3 bases and the J gene lost 6 bases, with 9 bases spanning the gap. The DNA for the CDR3 is TGTGCCAGCAGTTTTGGCCCCTCCAATGAGCAGTTCTTC. This translates into CASSFGPSNEQFF.

This clonotype has a handful of counts. The rearrangement uses TRBV5-1 and TRBJ2-5; D uncertain. The CDR3 length is 17 residues. Germline CDR1 and CDR2: SGHRS and YFSETQ. V was cut by 0 bases and J by 3 bases, with 18 bases left in between. Here the CDR3 reads CASSLGSGSWAKETQYF. The CDR3 DNA reads TGCGCCAGCAGCTTGGGATCGGGTAGCTGGGCAAAAGAGACCCAGTACTTC.

This clonotype has only one observation. The V gene is TRBV6-5, the J gene TRBJ1-2, with TRBD1 identical over 8 bases. CDR1 is MNHEY, CDR2 SVGAGI, per germline. The trim removed 2 bases at V and 7 bases at J, leaving 6 bases unmatched. CDR3 length equals 14 residues. CDR3 protein: CASSYGTGPGGYTF. The CDR3 DNA reads as TGTGCCAGCAGTTACGGGACAGGACCCGGTGGCTACACCTTC.

This clonotype occurred a few times. The chain employs TRBV5-6 and TRBJ1-1; D may be TRBD1 (6 bases). CDR1 and CDR2 from the germline V gene are SGHDT and YYEEEE. CDR3 length equals 16 residues. V gave up 6 bases and J gave up 2 bases, with 20 bases separating them. Written as DNA, the CDR3 is TGTGCCAGCACTCTGGGGGGGGCGGGTTTAAACACTGAAGCTTTCTTT. It encodes CASTLGGAGLNTEAFF.

This chain connects TRBV18 to TRBJ2-1; D uncertain. Germline V CDR1 and CDR2: KGHSH, LQKENI. V dropped 0 bases and J dropped 8 bases, with 11 bases sitting between them. This CDR3 has 14 amino acids. CDR3 bases: TGTGCCAGCTCACCACCGGTCGTAATCGATGAGCAGTTCTTC. Translation: CASSPPVVIDEQFF. Full variable domain (outside the CDR3, taken from reference TRBV18 and TRBJ2-1): NAGVMQNPRHLVRRRGQEARLRCSPMKGHSHVYWYRQLPEEGLKFMVYLQKENIIDESGMPKERFSAEFPKEGPSILRIQQVVRGDSAAYFCASSPPVVIDEQFFGPGTRLTVL.

The CDR3 DNA reads as TGTGCCAGCTCACCATCCATCAGGGGAACCGGAGCTTTCTTT. The encoded protein is CASSPSIRGTGAFF. The chain carries TRBV18 and TRBJ1-1; tentatively, D is TRBD1 (6 bases). This CDR3 is built from 14 residues. Trimming took off 2 bases at V and 10 bases at J, with 17 bases between the two ends. Germline CDR1 reads KGHSH; CDR2 reads LQKENI. Looking up the rest from reference TRBV18 and TRBJ1-1 gives the full variable domain: NAGVMQNPRHLVRRRGQEARLRCSPMKGHSHVYWYRQLPEEGLKFMVYLQKENIIDESGMPKERFSAEFPKEGPSILRIQQVVRGDSAAYFCASSPSIRGTGAFFGQGTRLTVV.

This clonotype was found a few times. The rearrangement uses TRBV18 and TRBJ1-2; unclear D gene. CDR1 and CDR2 from the germline V gene are KGHSH and LQKENI. The CDR3 sequence is 15 residues long. Trimming pared 3 bases from V and 2 bases from J, leaving 13 bases between. CDR3 DNA sequence: TGTGCCAGCTCACCTTATGAGCCCGGGAACTATGGCTACACCTTC. This gives the protein CASSPYEPGNYGYTF.

V is TRBV10-3 and J is TRBJ2-7; TRBD2 agrees at 7 bases. Trimming removed 3 bases from V and 4 bases from J; junction bases left unmatched: 6. Germline CDR1 reads ENHRY; CDR2 reads SYGVKD. This CDR3 contains 14 residues. The CDR3 bases are TGTGCCATCAGTGACCCGGGGGAGGGTTACGAGCAGTACTTC. Residues: CAISDPGEGYEQYF.

V usage is TRBV4-1 and J usage is TRBJ1-2; TRBD1 might be the D (5 bases). V dropped 1 base and J dropped 0 bases, with 12 bases sitting between them. Germline CDR1 is MGHRA and CDR2 is YSYEKL. The length of the CDR3 is 16 residues. CDR3 DNA: TGCGCCAGCAGCCAAGGACAGAGCGAAACTAACTATGGCTACACCTTC. Its protein is CASSQGQSETNYGYTF.

J is TRBJ1-6 and V is TRBV10-3; the D is unclear. The germline V gene encodes CDR1 ENHRY and CDR2 SYGVKD. Trimming removed 3 bases at V and 5 bases at J, with 8 bases between. The CDR3 totals 14 residues. The CDR3 sequence is CAISDRQNNSPLHF. CDR3 nucleotide sequence: TGTGCCATCAGTGACAGGCAGAATAATTCACCCCTCCACTTT.

A few counts support this clonotype. The chain employs TRBV12-3 or TRBV12-4 and TRBJ1-1; D is unresolved. V was clipped by 5 bases and J by 6 bases, with 19 bases between them. The CDR3 contains 15 residues. CDR3 sequence (DNA): TGTGCCAGCAGTCACAACACCCGGCGAGCAGCTGAAGCTTTCTTT. Amino acid sequence: CASSHNTRRAAEAFF.

V gene TRBV29-1 combines with J gene TRBJ2-3, with TRBD1 matching 7 bases. Trimming took 7 bases from V and 2 from J; bases not matched to a gene: 6. This CDR3 comprises 13 residues. Looked up from germline, CDR1 is SQVTM and CDR2 is ANQGSEA. The CDR3: CSARDSHTDTQYF. CDR3 DNA sequence: TGCAGCGCTAGGGACAGCCACACAGATACGCAGTATTTT.

CDR3 in amino acids: CASSQPPQETQYF. CDR3 bases: TGTGCCAGCAGCCAACCACCCCAAGAGACCCAGTACTTC. The chain couples TRBV4-2 to TRBJ2-5; D ambiguous. The germline V gene encodes CDR1 LGHNA and CDR2 YNFKEQ. The CDR3 consists of 13 residues. Trimming removed 2 bases from V and 1 base from J, with 5 bases in between.

This clonotype was detected a few times. The chain has TRBV30 and TRBJ2-7; possibly TRBD1 or TRBD2 for D (5 bases each). In germline, CDR1 is GTSNPN, CDR2 SVGIG (reference sequence). The V end lost 0 bases, the J end lost 2 bases, and 8 bases lay between the germline ends. The CDR3 sequence is 13 residues long. CDR3 loop: CAWSVGVPYEQYF. The CDR3 bases are TGTGCCTGGAGTGTGGGGGTCCCCTACGAGCAGTACTTC.

The J gene is TRBJ1-5, the V gene TRBV30, with 12 bases that match TRBD1. The CDR3 is 17 residues long. Germline V gene lookup returns CDR1 GTSNPN and CDR2 SVGIG (reference sequence). V dropped 4 bases and J dropped 2; count of bases not matched to a gene: 9. The CDR3 DNA is TGTGCCTGGAAGTCGGGACAGGGGGCATCGGGCAATCAGCCCCAGCATTTT. The encoded protein is CAWKSGQGASGNQPQHF.

The chain links TRBV10-3 to TRBJ1-2; 7 bases line up with TRBD1. The V gene's germline CDR1 is ENHRY and CDR2 SYGVKD. This CDR3 is built from 13 residues. Trimming cost V 7 bases and J 1 base; bases outside gene matches: 3. The DNA of the CDR3 is TGTGCCATCACGACAGGGAATAACTATGGCTACACCTTC. Translation gives CAITTGNNYGYTF.